The clone carrying this TCR beta chain showed up many times. The sample comes from a study of identical twins. The CDR3 contains 14 residues. Trimming left V 3 bases short and J 1 base short, with 10 bases between. One entry per CDR3 protein results from TCRdb running MiXCR on the 5' RACE reads. The table includes more than 1.5 million distinct CDR3 sequences, 25% to 35% detected once. The sequence derives from a newborn girl in good health. The chain is built from TRBV12-3 or TRBV12-4 and TRBJ2-7; D is undetermined. Sequenced material: cord blood. The CDR3 region is CASSLLTDSYEQYF. The CDR3 nucleotides read TGTGCCAGCAGTTTGCTTACAGATTCCTACGAGCAGTACTTC.